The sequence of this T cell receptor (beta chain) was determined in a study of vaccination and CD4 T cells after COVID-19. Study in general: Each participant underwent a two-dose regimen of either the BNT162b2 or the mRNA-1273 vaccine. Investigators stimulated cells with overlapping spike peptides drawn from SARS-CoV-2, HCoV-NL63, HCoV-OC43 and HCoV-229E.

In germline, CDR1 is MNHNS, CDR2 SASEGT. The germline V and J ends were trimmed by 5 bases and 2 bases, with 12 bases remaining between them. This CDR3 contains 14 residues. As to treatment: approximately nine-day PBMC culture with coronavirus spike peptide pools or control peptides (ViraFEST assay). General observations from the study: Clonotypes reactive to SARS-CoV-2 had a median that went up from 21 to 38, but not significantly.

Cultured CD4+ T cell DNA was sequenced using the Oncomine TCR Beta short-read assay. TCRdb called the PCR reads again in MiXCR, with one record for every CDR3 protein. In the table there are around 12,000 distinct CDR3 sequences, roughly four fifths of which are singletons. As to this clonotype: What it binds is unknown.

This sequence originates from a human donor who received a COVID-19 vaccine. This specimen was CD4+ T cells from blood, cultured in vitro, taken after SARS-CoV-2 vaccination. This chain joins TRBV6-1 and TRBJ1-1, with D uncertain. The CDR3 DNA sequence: TGTGCCAGCAGTAGCGGCTCCGTTAACACTGAAGCTTTCTTT. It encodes CASSSGSVNTEAFF.